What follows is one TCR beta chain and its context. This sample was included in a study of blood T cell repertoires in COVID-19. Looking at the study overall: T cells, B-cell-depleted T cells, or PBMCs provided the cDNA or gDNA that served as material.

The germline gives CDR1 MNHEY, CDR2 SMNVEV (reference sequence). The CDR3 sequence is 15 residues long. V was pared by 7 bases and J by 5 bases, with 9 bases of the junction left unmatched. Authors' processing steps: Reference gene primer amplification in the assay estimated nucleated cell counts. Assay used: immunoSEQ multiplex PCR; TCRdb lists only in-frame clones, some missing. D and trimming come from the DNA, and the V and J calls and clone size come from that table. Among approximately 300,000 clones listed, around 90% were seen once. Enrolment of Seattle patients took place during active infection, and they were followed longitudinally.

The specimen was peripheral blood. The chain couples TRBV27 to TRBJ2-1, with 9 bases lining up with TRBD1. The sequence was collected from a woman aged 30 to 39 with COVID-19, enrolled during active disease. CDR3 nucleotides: TGTGCCAGCACGGGGACAGGGAACTACAACAATGAGCAGTTCTTC. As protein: CASTGTGNYNNEQFF.